This entry features one T cell receptor (beta chain) sequence. Measured with immunoSEQ multiplex PCR; TCRdb has only the in-frame clones, and not every one. The sample contains about 190,000 clones, under 80% of which appear only once. The entry originates in a study of blood T cell repertoires in COVID-19. Study in general: The United States, Italy and Spain provided the acute and convalescent COVID-19 samples. In each case, the material was cDNA or gDNA derived from T cells, B-cell-depleted T cells, or PBMCs.

The CDR3 loop spans 17 amino acids. V was clipped by 6 bases and J by 6 bases; unmatched bases: 14. CDR1 SNHLY and CDR2 FYNNEI come from the germline V gene. The receptor was isolated from a woman in her forties or fifties with acute or convalescent COVID-19. The chain joins TRBV2 to TRBJ1-6; 7 nucleotides line up with TRBD1. The sequencing sample was made of peripheral blood. CDR3 bases: TGTGCCAGCAGCCGCGACAGGGCGACGACCTCTAATTCACCCCTCCACTTT. This translates into CASSRDRATTSNSPLHF.